The TCR beta chain described here comes from a study of tumor and adjacent non-tumor tissue in lung cancer. This CDR3 spans 18 amino acids. Unmatched junction bases numbered 5, after V lost 1 base and J lost 4 bases. CDR1 is SGHNT, CDR2 YENEEA, per germline. A modified ARM-PCR protocol with three rounds of nested PCR amplified TCRbeta. TCRdb itself ran the multiplex PCR reads through MiXCR, one entry per CDR3 protein. The sample carries about 200,000 distinct CDR3 sequences, approximately 74% recorded once. RNA was extracted from bulk tissue without any cell sorting. The table lists this clonotype with many counts.

The receptor was derived from a man aged 60-69 years with non-small cell lung cancer. This chain joins TRBV11-3 and TRBJ2-2, with 14 bases fitting TRBD2. Sequencing was carried out using lung tumor tissue. The CDR3 bases are TGTGCCAGCAGCTTAGGACTAGCGGGAGGGCCTGGCACCGGGGAGCTGTTTTTT. Its translation is CASSLGLAGGPGTGELFF.